Only a few counts were recorded for the clone carrying this T cell receptor (beta chain). What it binds is not known. Mismatch with germline at one junction end may stem from a read error. This sample stems from a study of metastatic and nonmetastatic thyroid tumors. Looking at the study overall: Thyroid patients, malignant and benign, had repertoires compared across blood and tumor or nodule tissue. Findings of the study overall: The study reportedly found significantly higher TCR beta diversity in malignant thyroid tumors than benign nodules, in blood and tumor.

Authors' data handling: A classifier for distant metastasis in papillary thyroid cancer was constructed using CDR3 differences observed across clinicopathological groups. From the PCR reads, TCRdb re-called clones with MiXCR. What appears here as the V and J calls and clone size reflects TCRdb's work, not the paper's. The sample comprises some 20,000 clones, 25% to 30% of which are singletons, and 6% to 7.5% rests with the top ten. Germline V gives CDR1 MRHNA, CDR2 SNTAGT. The CDR3 runs to 14 residues. No treatment had been given to any patient before thyroid surgery. The sample consisted of blood. The V and J genes are TRBV6-4 and TRBJ2-1; D is ambiguous. The receptor's source is a female donor with papillary thyroid cancer or a benign thyroid nodule (not recorded which). Some clones in this sample may be carry-over from other donors' samples. The CDR3 coding sequence is TGTGCCAGCTGGGAACCGAGATCCTACAATGAGCAATTCTTC. Translation: CASWEPRSYNEQFF.